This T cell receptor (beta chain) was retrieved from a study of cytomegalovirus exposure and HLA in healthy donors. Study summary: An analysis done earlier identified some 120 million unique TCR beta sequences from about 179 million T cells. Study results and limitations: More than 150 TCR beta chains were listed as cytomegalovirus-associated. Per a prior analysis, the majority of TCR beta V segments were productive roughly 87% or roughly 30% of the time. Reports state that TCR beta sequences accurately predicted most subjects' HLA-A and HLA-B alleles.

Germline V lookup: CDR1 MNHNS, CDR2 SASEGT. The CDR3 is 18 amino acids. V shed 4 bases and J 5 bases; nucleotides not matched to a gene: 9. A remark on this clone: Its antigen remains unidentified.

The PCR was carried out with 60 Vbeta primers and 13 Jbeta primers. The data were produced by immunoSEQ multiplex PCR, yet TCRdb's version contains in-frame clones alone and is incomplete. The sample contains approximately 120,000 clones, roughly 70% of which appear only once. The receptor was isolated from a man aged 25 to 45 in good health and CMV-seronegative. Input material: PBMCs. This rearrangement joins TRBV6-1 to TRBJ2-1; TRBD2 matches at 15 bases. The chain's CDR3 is CASSAGLAGGPGNNEQFF. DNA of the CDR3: TGTGCCAGCAGTGCGGGACTAGCGGGGGGCCCCGGCAACAATGAGCAGTTCTTC.